This T cell receptor (beta chain) is drawn from a study of blood T cell repertoires in COVID-19. The protocol was immunoSEQ multiplex PCR, while the TCRdb copy is restricted to in-frame clones and leaves out a portion. The table has more than 150,000 clones, around four fifths seen once; the top ten hold around 5.2%. Germline V CDR1 and CDR2: SGHDN, FVKESK. The V end was cut by 3 bases, the J end by 2 bases, with 10 bases between. The CDR3 has 14 amino acids. The chain links TRBV14 to TRBJ1-2, with a possible D match to TRBD1 (5 bases). This receptor was taken from a woman aged 25-40 years with acute or convalescent COVID-19. Material for sequencing was peripheral blood. The CDR3 here is CASSQVTGNYGYTF. As DNA, the CDR3 is TGTGCCAGCAGCCAGGTAACAGGAAACTATGGCTACACCTTC.